There are a few counts of the clone carrying this T cell receptor beta chain. Its specificity is unknown. The sample is drawn from a study of identical twins. Study-level findings and limits: Fewer insertions characterized abundant cord blood beta clonotypes, whereas memory repertoires showed none. Rather than following the same donors, the conclusions depended on cross-sectional statistical analysis.

The CDR3 spans 13 residues. Germline loops: CDR1 DFQATT, CDR2 SNEGSKA (reference sequence). V shed 6 bases and J shed 3 bases, with 11 bases lying between them. One entry per CDR3 protein, called by TCRdb with MiXCR from the 5' RACE reads. This sample has 600,000 to 700,000 distinct CDR3 sequences, with around 20% found just once. This sample was shared with a second study, whose subject was T cells expressing NK-cell markers. That work adds: There were a handful of donors in whom these clonotypes also led the CD3+CD56-NKG2C+ fraction.

The sample consisted of PBMCs. This chain links TRBV20-1 with TRBJ2-2; D gene unclear. This TCR came from a woman aged 18 to 35 in good health. The CDR3, as DNA: TGCAGTGCCCAAATGACACACACCGGGGAGCTGTTTTTT. Its protein is CSAQMTHTGELFF.